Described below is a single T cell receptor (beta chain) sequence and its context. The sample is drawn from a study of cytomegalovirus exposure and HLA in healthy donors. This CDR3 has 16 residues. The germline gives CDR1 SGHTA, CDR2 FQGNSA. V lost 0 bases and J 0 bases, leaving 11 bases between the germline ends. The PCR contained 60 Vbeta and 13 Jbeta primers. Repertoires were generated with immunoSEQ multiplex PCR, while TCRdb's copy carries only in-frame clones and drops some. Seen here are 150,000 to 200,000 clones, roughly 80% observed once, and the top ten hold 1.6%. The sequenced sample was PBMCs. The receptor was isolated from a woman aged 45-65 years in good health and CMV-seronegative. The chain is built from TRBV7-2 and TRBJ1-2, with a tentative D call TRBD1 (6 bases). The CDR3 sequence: CASSLAPGQPNYGYTF. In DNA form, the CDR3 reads TGTGCCAGCAGCTTAGCGCCCGGACAGCCTAACTATGGCTACACCTTC. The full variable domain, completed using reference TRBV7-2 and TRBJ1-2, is GAGVSQSPSNKVTEKGKDVELRCDPISGHTALYWYRQSLGQGLEFLIYFQGNSAPDKSGLPSDRFSAERTGGSVSTLTIQRTQQEDSAVYLCASSLAPGQPNYGYTFGSGTRLTVV.